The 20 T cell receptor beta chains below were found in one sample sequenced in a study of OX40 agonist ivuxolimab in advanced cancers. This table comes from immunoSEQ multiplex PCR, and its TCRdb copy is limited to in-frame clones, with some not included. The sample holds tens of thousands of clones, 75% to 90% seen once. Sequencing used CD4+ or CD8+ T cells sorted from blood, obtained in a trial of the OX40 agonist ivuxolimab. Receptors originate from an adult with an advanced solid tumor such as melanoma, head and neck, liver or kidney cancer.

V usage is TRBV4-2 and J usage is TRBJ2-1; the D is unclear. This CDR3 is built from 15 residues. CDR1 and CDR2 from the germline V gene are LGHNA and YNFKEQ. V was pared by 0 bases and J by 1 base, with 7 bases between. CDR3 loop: CASSQDGGSYNEQFF. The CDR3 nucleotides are TGTGCCAGCAGCCAAGACGGTGGGTCCTACAATGAGCAGTTCTTC.

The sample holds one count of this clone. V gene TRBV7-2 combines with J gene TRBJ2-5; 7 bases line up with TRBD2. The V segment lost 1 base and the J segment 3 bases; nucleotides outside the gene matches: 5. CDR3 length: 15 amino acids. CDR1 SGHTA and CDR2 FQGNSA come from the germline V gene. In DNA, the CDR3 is TGTGCCAGCAGCTTAGAATCGGGGGGTGAAGAGACCCAGTACTTC. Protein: CASSLESGGEETQYF.

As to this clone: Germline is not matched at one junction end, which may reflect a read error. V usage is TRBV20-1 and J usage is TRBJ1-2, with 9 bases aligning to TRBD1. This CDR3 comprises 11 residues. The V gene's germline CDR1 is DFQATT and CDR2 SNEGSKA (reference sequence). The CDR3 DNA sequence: TGCAGTGCCCACGTCCGGGACAGGGCCTCCTTC. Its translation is CSAHVRDRASF.

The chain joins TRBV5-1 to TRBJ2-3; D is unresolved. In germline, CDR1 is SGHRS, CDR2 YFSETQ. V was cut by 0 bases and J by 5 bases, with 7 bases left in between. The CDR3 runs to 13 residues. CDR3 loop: CASSLGNGDTQYF. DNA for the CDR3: TGCGCCAGCAGCTTGGGTAATGGAGATACGCAGTATTTT. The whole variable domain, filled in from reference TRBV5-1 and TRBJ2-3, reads KAGVTQTPRYLIKTRGQQVTLSCSPISGHRSVSWYQQTPGQGLQFLFEYFSETQRNKGNFPGRFSGRQFSNSRSEMNVSTLELGDSALYLCASSLGNGDTQYFGPGTRLTVL.

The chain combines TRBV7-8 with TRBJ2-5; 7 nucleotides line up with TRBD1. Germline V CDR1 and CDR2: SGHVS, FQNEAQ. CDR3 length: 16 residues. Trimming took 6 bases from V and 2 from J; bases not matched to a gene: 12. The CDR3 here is CASRRRTGDGQETQYF. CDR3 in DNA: TGTGCCAGCAGACGGCGGACAGGCGACGGTCAAGAGACCCAGTACTTC.

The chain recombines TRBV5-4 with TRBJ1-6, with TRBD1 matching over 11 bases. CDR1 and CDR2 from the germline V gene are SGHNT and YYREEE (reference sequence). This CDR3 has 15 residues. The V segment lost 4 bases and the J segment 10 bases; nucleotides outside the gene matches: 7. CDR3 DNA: TGTGCCAGCAGCCCCCCGGACAGGGGGCGATCACCCCTCCACTTT. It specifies CASSPPDRGRSPLHF.

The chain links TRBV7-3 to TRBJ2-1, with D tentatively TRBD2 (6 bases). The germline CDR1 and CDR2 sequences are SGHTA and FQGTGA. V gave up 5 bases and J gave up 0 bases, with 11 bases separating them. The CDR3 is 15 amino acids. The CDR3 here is CASSRGLVSYNEQFF. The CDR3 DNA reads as TGTGCCAGCAGCAGGGGACTCGTCTCCTACAATGAGCAGTTCTTC.

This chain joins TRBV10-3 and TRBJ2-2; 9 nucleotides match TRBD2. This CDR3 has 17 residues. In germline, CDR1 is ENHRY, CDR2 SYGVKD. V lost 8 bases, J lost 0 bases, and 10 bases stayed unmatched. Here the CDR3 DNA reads TGTGCCATCGGGGTAGCGGGGGCAAATCCGAACACCGGGGAGCTGTTTTTT. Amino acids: CAIGVAGANPNTGELFF.

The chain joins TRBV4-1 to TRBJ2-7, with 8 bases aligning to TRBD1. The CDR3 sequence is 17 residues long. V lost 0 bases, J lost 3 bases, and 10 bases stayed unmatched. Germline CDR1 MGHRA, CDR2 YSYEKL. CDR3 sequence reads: CASSQEGRKDRVYEQYF. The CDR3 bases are TGCGCCAGCAGCCAAGAGGGGAGGAAGGACAGGGTCTACGAGCAGTACTTC.

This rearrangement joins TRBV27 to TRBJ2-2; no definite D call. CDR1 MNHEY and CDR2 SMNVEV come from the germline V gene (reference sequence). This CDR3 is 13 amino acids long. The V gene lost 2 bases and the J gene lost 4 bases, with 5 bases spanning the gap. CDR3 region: CASSLHTTGELFF. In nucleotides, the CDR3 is TGTGCCAGCAGTTTACACACCACCGGGGAGCTGTTTTTT.

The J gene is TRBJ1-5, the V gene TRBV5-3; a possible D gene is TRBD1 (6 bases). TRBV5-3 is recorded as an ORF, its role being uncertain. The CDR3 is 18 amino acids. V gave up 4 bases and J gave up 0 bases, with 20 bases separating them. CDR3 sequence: CARSHMGWTEDSNQPQHF. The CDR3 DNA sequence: TGTGCCAGAAGCCACATGGGATGGACAGAGGATAGCAATCAGCCCCAGCATTTT.

Here the CDR3 DNA reads TGTGCCAGCAGCTTAGGTCCCGGGGGTGAAAAACTGTTTTTT. Protein product: CASSLGPGGEKLFF. This sequence joins TRBV7-2 and TRBJ1-4, with D possibly TRBD1 on 5 matching bases. The ends were cut back, 1 base at V and 7 bases at J, with 10 bases in the middle. Germline V CDR1 and CDR2: SGHTA, FQGNSA. The CDR3 has 14 amino acids.

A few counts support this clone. The CDR3 DNA sequence: TGTGCCAGCAGTTACTTACGGACAGGGTCAAACGGCTACACCTTC. Its translation: CASSYLRTGSNGYTF. V usage is TRBV6-5 and J usage is TRBJ1-2; 8 nucleotides agree with TRBD1. With 1 base clipped from V and 8 bases from J, the junction kept 9 bases outside the gene matches. CDR1 MNHEY and CDR2 SVGAGI come from the germline V gene. The CDR3 has 15 amino acids.

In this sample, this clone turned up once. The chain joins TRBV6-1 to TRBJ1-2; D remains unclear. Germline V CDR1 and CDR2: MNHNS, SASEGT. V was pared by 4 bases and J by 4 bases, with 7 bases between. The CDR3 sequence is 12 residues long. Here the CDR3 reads CASSVGIYGYTF. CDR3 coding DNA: TGTGCCAGCAGTGTTGGGATCTATGGCTACACCTTC.

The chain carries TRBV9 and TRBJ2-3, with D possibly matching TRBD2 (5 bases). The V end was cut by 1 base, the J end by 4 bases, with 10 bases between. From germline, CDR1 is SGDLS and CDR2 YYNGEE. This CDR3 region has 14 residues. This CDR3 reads CASSVTGFADTQYF. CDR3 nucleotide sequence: TGTGCCAGCAGCGTAACGGGGTTCGCAGATACGCAGTATTTT.

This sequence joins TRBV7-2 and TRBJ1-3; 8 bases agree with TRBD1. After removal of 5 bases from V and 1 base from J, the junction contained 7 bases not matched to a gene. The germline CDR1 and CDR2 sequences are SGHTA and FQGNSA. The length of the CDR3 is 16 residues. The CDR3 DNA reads TGTGCCAGCAGCAGACAGGGGCCTTCTTCTGGAAACACCATATATTTT. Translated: CASSRQGPSSGNTIYF.

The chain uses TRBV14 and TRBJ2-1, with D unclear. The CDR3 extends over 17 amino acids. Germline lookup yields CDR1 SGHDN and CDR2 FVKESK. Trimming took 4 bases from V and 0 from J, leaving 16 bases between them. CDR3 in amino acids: CASSRIPLGLSYNEQFF. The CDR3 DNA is TGTGCCAGCAGCCGGATCCCTTTGGGTCTCTCCTACAATGAGCAGTTCTTC.

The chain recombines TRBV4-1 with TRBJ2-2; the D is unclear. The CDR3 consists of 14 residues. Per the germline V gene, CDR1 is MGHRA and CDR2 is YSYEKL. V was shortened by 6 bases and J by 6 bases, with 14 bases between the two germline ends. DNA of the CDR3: TGCGCCAGCAGTCGGTCATCGCCCCCCGGGGAGCTGTTTTTT. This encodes CASSRSSPPGELFF.

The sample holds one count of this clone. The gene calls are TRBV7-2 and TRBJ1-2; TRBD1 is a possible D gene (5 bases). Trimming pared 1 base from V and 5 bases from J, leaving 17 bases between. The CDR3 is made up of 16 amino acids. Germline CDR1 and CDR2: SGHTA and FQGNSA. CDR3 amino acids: CASSLGSPQGGYGYTF. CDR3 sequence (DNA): TGTGCCAGCAGCTTAGGATCCCCGCAGGGCGGATATGGCTACACCTTC. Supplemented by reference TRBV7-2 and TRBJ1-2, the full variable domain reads GAGVSQSPSNKVTEKGKDVELRCDPISGHTALYWYRQSLGQGLEFLIYFQGNSAPDKSGLPSDRFSAERTGGSVSTLTIQRTQQEDSAVYLCASSLGSPQGGYGYTFGSGTRLTVV.

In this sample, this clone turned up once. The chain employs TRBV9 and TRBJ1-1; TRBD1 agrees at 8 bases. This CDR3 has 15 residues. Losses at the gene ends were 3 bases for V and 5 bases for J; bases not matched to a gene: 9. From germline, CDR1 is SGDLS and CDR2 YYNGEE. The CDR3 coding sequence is TGTGCCAGCAGCGGACAGGGGATAATGCGAACTGAAGCTTTCTTT. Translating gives CASSGQGIMRTEAFF.